This is a list of T cell receptor beta chains from one sample in a study of cytomegalovirus exposure and HLA in healthy donors. TCRdb keeps only in-frame clones here, not all; method: immunoSEQ multiplex PCR. Of 150,000 to 180,000 clones in the sample, 80% are singletons; the top ten hold roughly 5.5%. Input material: PBMCs. These receptors were taken from a middle-aged woman in good health and CMV-seropositive. The CDR3 runs from the conserved cysteine through the conserved F or W.

v_call | cdr3_aa
TRBV9 | CASSVGTGTGDVEQYF
TRBV7-2 | CASSSTPTDTQYF
TRBV5-8 | CASSWASGSGYNEQFF
TRBV28 | CASSSSGVGYTF
TRBV27 | CASSLGTSGRKTQYF
TRBV4-1 | CASSQASGQGYEQYF
TRBV27 | CASSSFSGRAYEQYF
TRBV2 | CASRPAFTGGTGTSYEQYF
TRBV10-3 | CAISESGLAGTYEQYF
TRBV27 | CASSFGQGTTEAFF
TRBV6-1 | CASSEANDQPQHF
TRBV5-1 | CASSFGSWDISYEQYF
TRBV28 | CASSSSGTGHEKLFF
TRBV14 | CASSLPGLDPSYNEQFF
TRBV5-5 | CASSPTIRHTGELFF
TRBV29-1 | CSVDRVNEQFF
TRBV27 | CASMGASGQLAKNIQYF
TRBV7-9 | CASSLSGTTYGYTF
TRBV30 | CAWSGGRSEGAEAFF
TRBV7-9 | CASRNQGNGYTF
TRBV11-3 | CASSFRDTGELFF
TRBV5-1 | CASSSYSLNTEAFF
TRBV29-1 | CSGSQQGRKDTEAFF
TRBV15 | CATSRVTGGNQPQHF
TRBV27 | CASGTTANEKLFF
TRBV28 | CASSSPGGRTYNEQFF
TRBV10-2 | CASRTGDTGELFF
TRBV6-6 | CASSSRGLANYEQYF
TRBV29-1 | CSVTPTGAGEQYF
TRBV7-9 | CASSSSRTSVDNEQFF
TRBV6-5 | CATGATGTGETQYF
TRBV30 | CAWVPRRGNTEAFF
TRBV7-2 | CASSPRDSRTHGYTF
TRBV2 | CASSVYNEQFF
TRBV27 | CASSLGAPLAGGPGDTQYF
TRBV5-4 | CASSPGTGYGGYTF
TRBV18 | CASSPYGAGYTF
TRBV21-1 | CASSKVWDSQETQYF
TRBV5-4 | CASSLRGQETQYF
TRBV9 | CASSVEAGNWNEQFF
TRBV5-1 | CASSLLRDNAYEQYF
TRBV5-4 | CASSLGRGGGNTEAFF
TRBV28 | CASSPSASGSTETQYF
TRBV29-1 | CSVTGTENTEAFF
TRBV5-6 | CASSLRLAPNTGELFF
TRBV6-1 | CASSEVSGAGDTQYF
TRBV5-1 | CASSYDGGGNSPLHF
TRBV6-4 | CASSDLPRGVSYEQYF
TRBV28 | CASSPSSSDREWKETQYF
TRBV29-1 | CSVGGQGYGYTF